This T cell receptor (beta chain) was obtained from a study of T cells in localized non-small cell lung cancer. To note about this clone: What it binds is unknown.

Study-wide findings and caveats: Analysis by sequencing included only one tumor region, so heterogeneity remains possible. The greatest T cell clonality was found in uninvolved adjacent lung (higher than in tumor). Median approximately 61 top-100 tumor clones were shared with paired adjacent lung. Density of T cells in blood, when higher, went with longer overall survival.

CDR3 length: 13 amino acids. Germline V CDR1 and CDR2: SNHLY, FYNNEI. Trimming cost V 7 bases and J 2 bases, with 9 bases left between them. Sequencing used immunoSEQ multiplex PCR; TCRdb keeps in-frame clones, though not all of them. Among roughly 70,000 clones listed, roughly nine tenths were seen once. This clonotype was sampled from a male donor at least 60 years old with stage III squamous cell lung carcinoma. V usage is TRBV2 and J usage is TRBJ1-5; D ambiguous. This sample comprised peripheral blood, obtained before any cancer treatment. The CDR3 protein is CASIPGGNQPQHF. The CDR3 DNA follows: TGTGCCAGCATCCCAGGTGGCAATCAGCCCCAGCATTTT.